This T cell receptor (beta chain) was found in a study of CD8 T cells in Susac syndrome. With random hexamers, roughly 0.45 to 1 ug RNA was reverse transcribed. An immunoSEQ multiplex PCR amplified TCR beta CDR3 over 54 Vbeta and 13 Jbeta. One entry per CDR3 protein, called by TCRdb with MiXCR from the immunoSEQ multiplex PCR reads. The repertoire holds over 130,000 distinct CDR3 sequences, with roughly 95% as singletons. Per germline, CDR1 MGHDK and CDR2 SYGVNS. The CDR3 is made up of 15 amino acids. The J segment lost 2 bases and the V segment lost 4 bases, leaving 5 bases of the junction unmatched. From blood CD8+ and CD4+ T cells, TCR beta sequences were generated. Relapsing-remitting disease, either stable or active, was present in the multiple sclerosis controls, who were treatment-naive patients. TEMRA cells underwent FACS enrichment and CD8+ and CD4+ T cells underwent negative isolation.

The receptor was derived from a human donor with multiple sclerosis. The material sequenced was CD4+ T cells from PBMCs. J is TRBJ2-7 and V is TRBV25-1, with 10 bases lining up with TRBD2. The CDR3 spells CASSASGSATYEQYF. As DNA, the CDR3 is TGTGCCAGCAGTGCTAGCGGGAGTGCTACCTACGAGCAGTACTTC.